This TCR beta chain came from a study of shared clonotypes between healthy human individuals. The CDR3 length is 14 residues. Trimming took 3 bases from V and 8 from J, leaving 14 bases between them. CDR1 and CDR2 from the germline V gene are WNHNN and SYGVQD (reference sequence). Several immunoSEQ plates received, in even portions, the genomic DNA of each subset. The data were produced by immunoSEQ multiplex PCR, yet TCRdb's version contains in-frame clones alone and is incomplete. Of some 2,000,000 clones listed, 85% to 95% were seen once; the top ten hold roughly 0.13%. This clone appeared once. The receptor comes from a man younger than 35 in good health. The genes are TRBV10-1 and TRBJ2-1; no clear D gene. Sequencing input: naive CD4+ T cells sorted from blood. Sample subset: CD45RA+ positively selected. CDR3 nucleotides: TGCGCCAGCAGTGATTTTGAAGTTCTGGATGAGCAGTTCTTC. Residues: CASSDFEVLDEQFF.